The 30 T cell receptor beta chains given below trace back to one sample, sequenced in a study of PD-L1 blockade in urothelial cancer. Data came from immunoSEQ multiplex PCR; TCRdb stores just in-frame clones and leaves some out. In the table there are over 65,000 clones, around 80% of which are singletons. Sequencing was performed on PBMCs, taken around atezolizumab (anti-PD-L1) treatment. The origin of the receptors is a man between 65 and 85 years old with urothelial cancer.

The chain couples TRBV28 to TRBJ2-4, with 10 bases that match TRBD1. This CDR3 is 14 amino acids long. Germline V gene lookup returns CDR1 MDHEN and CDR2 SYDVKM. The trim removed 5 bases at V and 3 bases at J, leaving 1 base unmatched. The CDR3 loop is CASSRDRGKNIQYF. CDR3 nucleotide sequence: TGTGCCAGCAGTAGGGACAGGGGCAAAAACATTCAGTACTTC.

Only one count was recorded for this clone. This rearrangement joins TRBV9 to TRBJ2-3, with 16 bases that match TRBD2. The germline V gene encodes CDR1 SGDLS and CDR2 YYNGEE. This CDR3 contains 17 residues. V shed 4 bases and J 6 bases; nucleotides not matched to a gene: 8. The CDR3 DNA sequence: TGTGCCAGCAGCCGGGGACTAGCGGGAGGGCCGTGGGATACGCAGTATTTT. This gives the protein CASSRGLAGGPWDTQYF.

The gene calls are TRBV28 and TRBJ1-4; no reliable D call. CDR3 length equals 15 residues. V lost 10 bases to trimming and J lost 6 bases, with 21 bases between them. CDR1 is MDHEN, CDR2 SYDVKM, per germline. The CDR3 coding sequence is TGTGCCACGTATGGGAGGGCGCCTCGGGATGAAAAACTGTTTTTT. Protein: CATYGRAPRDEKLFF. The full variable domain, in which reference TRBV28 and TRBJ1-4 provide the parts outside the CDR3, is DVKVTQSSRYLVKRTGEKVFLECVQDMDHENMFWYRQDPGLGLRLIYFSYDVKMKEKGDIPEGYSVSREKKERFSLILESASTNQTSMYLCATYGRAPRDEKLFFGSGTQLSVL.

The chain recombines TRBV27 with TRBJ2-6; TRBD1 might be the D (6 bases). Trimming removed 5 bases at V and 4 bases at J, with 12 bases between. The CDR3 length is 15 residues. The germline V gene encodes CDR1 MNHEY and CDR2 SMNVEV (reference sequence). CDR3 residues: CASSLSGTGANVLTF. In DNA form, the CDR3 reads TGTGCCAGCAGTCTCTCCGGGACAGGGGCCAACGTCCTGACTTTC.

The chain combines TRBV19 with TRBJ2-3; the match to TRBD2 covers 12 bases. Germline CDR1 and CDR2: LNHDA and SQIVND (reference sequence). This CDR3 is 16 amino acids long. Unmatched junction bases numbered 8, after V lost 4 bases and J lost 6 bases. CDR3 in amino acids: CASSTRTSGEGDTQYF. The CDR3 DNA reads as TGTGCCAGTAGTACCCGGACTAGCGGGGAGGGGGATACGCAGTATTTT.

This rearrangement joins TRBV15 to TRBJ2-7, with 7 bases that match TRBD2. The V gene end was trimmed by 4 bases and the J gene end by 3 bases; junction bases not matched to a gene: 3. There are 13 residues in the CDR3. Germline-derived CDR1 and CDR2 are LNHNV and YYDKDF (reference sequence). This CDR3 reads CATSTQRGYEQYF. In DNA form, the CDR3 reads TGTGCCACCAGCACCCAGCGGGGCTACGAGCAGTACTTC.

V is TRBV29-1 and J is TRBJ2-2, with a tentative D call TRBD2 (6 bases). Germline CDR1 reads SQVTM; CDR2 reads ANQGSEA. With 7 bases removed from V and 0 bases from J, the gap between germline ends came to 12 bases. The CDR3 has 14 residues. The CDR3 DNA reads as TGCAGCGCCGGAGGGACTTCGAACACCGGGGAGCTGTTTTTT. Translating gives CSAGGTSNTGELFF.

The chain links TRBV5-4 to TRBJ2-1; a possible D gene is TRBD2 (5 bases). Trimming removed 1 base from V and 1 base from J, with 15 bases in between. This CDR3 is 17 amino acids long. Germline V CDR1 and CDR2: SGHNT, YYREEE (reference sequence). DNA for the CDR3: TGTGCCAGCAGCTTGTTTTCTGGAGGCGTTTCCTACAATGAGCAGTTCTTC. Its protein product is CASSLFSGGVSYNEQFF.

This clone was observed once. Here the CDR3 reads CASSLQDRGIRTGELFF. Here the CDR3 DNA reads TGCGCCAGCAGCCTGCAGGACAGGGGGATCCGGACCGGGGAGCTGTTTTTT. The V gene is TRBV5-1, the J gene TRBJ2-2; 10 bases align to TRBD1. This CDR3 contains 17 residues. Losses at the gene ends were 4 bases for V and 5 bases for J; bases not matched to a gene: 11. The germline V gene encodes CDR1 SGHRS and CDR2 YFSETQ.

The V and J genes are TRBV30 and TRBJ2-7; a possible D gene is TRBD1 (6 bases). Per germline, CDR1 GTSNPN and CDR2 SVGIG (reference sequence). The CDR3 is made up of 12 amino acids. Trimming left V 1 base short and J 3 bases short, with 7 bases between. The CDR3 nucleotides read TGTGCCTGGAGTGCACAGGGCTACGAGCAGTACTTC. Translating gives CAWSAQGYEQYF.

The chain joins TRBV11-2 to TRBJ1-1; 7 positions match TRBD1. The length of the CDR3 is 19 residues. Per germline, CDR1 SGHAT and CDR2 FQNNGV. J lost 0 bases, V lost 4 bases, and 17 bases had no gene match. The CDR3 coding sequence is TGTGCCAGCAGCTCCTTCGGGCTTAGACAGGGTAGGGTGAACACTGAAGCTTTCTTT. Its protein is CASSSFGLRQGRVNTEAFF. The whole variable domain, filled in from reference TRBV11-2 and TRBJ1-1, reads EAGVAQSPRYKIIEKRQSVAFWCNPISGHATLYWYQQILGQGPKLLIQFQNNGVVDDSQLPKDRFSAERLKGVDSTLKIQPAKLEDSAVYLCASSSFGLRQGRVNTEAFFGQGTRLTVV.

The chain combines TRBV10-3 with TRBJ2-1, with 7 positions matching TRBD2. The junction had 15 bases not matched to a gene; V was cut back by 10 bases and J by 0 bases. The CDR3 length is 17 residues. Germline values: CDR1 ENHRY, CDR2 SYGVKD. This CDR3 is CATGGLSGASSYNEQFF. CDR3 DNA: TGTGCCACCGGGGGTTTGAGCGGGGCCAGCTCCTACAATGAGCAGTTCTTC.

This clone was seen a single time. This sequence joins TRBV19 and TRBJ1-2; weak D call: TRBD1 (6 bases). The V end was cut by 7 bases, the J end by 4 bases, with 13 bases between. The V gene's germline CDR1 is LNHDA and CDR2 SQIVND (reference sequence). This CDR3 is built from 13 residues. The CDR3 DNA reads TGTGCCAGTATACAGGGCGCGAGCTATGGCTACACCTTC. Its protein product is CASIQGASYGYTF.

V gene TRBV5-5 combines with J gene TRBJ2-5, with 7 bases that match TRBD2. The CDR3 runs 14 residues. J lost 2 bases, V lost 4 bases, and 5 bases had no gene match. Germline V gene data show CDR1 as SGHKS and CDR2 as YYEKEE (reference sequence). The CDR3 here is CASSLSSGQETQYF. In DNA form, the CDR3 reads TGTGCCAGCAGCCTTTCTAGCGGACAAGAGACCCAGTACTTC.

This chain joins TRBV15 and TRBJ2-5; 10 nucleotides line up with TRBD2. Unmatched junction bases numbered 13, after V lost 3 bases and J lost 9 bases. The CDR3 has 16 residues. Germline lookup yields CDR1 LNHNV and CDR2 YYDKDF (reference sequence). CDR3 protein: CATSRRGLASSGAQYF. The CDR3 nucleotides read TGTGCCACCAGCAGGAGGGGACTAGCGAGCTCGGGAGCCCAGTACTTC.

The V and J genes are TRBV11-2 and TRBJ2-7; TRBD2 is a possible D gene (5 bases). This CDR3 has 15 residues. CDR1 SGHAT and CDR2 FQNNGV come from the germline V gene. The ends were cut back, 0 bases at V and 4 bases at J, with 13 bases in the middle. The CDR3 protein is CASSLEPGILYEQYF. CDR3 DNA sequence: TGTGCCAGCAGCTTAGAGCCCGGGATTCTGTACGAGCAGTACTTC. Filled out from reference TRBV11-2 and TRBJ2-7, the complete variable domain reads EAGVAQSPRYKIIEKRQSVAFWCNPISGHATLYWYQQILGQGPKLLIQFQNNGVVDDSQLPKDRFSAERLKGVDSTLKIQPAKLEDSAVYLCASSLEPGILYEQYFGPGTRLTVT.

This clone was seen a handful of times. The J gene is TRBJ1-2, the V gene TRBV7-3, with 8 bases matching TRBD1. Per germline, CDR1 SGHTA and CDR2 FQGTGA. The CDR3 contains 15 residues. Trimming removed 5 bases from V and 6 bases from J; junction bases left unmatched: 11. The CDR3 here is CASSTHSGTGDGYTF. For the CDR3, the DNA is TGTGCCAGCAGCACCCACTCCGGGACAGGCGATGGCTACACCTTC. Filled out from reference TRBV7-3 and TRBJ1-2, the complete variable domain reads GAGVSQTPSNKVTEKGKYVELRCDPISGHTALYWYRQSLGQGPEFLIYFQGTGAADDSGLPNDRFFAVRPEGSVSTLKIQRTERGDSAVYLCASSTHSGTGDGYTFGSGTRLTVV.

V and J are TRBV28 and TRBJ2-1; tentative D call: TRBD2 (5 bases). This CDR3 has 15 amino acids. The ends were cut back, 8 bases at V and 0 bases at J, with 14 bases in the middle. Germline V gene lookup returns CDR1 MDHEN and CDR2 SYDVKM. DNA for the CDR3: TGTGCCAGCGGGATAGCGAAAAGCTCCTACAATGAGCAGTTCTTC. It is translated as CASGIAKSSYNEQFF.

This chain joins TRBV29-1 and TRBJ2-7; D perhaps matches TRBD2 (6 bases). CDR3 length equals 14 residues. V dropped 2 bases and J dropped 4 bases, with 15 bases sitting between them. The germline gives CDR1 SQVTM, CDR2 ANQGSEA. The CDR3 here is CSVENDGSRYEQYF. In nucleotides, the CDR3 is TGCAGCGTTGAAAACGACGGGAGCCGGTACGAGCAGTACTTC.

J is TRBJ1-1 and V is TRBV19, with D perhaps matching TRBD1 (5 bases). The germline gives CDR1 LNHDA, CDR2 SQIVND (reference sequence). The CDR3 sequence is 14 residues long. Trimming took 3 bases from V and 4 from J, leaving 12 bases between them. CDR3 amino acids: CASSMRGRGTEAFF. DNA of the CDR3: TGTGCCAGTAGTATGAGAGGAAGGGGCACTGAAGCTTTCTTT.

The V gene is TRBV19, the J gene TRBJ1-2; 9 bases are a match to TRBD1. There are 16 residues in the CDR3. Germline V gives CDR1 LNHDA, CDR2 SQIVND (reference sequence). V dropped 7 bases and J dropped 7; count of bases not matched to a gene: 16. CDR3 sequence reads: CASTSIGSGTGLGYTF. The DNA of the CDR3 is TGTGCCAGTACCAGTATAGGCTCCGGGACAGGGCTTGGCTACACCTTC.

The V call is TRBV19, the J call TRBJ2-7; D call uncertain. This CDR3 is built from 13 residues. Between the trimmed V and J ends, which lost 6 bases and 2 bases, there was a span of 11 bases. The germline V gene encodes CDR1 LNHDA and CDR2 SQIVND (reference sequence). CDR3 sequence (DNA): TGTGCCAGTAGCCTGACACCAACCTACGAGCAGTACTTC. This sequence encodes CASSLTPTYEQYF.

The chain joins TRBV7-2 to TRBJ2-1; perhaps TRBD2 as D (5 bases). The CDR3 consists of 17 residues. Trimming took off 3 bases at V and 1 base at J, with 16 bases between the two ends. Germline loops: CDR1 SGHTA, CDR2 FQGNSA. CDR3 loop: CASSLDHHGVSYNEQFF. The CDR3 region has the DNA TGTGCCAGCAGCTTGGACCACCACGGGGTATCCTACAATGAGCAGTTCTTC.

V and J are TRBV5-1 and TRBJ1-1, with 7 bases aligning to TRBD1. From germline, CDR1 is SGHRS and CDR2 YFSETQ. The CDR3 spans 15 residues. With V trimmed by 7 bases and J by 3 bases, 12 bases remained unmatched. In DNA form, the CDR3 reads TGCGCCAGCCGAGTTACAGGGGAGTGGGACACTGAAGCTTTCTTT. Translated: CASRVTGEWDTEAFF. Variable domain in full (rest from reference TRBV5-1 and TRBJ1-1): KAGVTQTPRYLIKTRGQQVTLSCSPISGHRSVSWYQQTPGQGLQFLFEYFSETQRNKGNFPGRFSGRQFSNSRSEMNVSTLELGDSALYLCASRVTGEWDTEAFFGQGTRLTVV.

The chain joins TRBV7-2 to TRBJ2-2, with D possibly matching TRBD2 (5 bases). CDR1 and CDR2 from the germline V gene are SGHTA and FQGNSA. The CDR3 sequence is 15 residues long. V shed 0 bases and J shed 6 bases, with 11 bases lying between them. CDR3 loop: CASSLASGSAGELFF. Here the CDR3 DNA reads TGTGCCAGCAGCTTAGCGTCGGGGTCGGCCGGGGAGCTGTTTTTT.

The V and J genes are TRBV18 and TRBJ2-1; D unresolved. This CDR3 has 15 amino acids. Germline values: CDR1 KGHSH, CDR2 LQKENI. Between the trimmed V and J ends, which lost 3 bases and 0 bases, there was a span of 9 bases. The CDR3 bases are TGTGCCAGCTCACCGGTCGCTAGCTCCTACAATGAGCAGTTCTTC. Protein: CASSPVASSYNEQFF.

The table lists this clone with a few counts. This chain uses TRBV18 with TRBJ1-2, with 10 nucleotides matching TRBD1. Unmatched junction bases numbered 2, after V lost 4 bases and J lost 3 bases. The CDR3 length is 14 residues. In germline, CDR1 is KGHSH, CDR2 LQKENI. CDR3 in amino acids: CASSRGTGDYGYTF. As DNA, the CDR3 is TGTGCCAGCTCACGCGGGACAGGGGACTATGGCTACACCTTC.

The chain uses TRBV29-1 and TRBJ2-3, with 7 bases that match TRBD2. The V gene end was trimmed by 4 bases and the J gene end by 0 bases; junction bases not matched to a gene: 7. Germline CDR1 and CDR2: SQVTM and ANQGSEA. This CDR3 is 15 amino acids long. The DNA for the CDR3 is TGCAGCGTTGGTTTTGCGGGAGTTAGCACAGATACGCAGTATTTT. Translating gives CSVGFAGVSTDTQYF.

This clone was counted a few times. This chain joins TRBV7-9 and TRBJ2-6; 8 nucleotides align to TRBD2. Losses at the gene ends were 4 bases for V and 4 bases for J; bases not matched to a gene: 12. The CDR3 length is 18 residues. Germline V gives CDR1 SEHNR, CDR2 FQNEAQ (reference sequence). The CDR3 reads CASSWQPAGARGANVLTF. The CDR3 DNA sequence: TGTGCCAGCAGCTGGCAACCAGCGGGAGCTAGGGGGGCCAACGTCCTGACTTTC.

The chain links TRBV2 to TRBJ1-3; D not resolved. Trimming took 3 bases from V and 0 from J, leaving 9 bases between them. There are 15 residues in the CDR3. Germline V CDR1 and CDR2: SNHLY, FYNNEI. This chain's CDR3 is CASSERESSGNTIYF. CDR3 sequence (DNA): TGTGCCAGCAGTGAGAGGGAGAGCTCTGGAAACACCATATATTTT.